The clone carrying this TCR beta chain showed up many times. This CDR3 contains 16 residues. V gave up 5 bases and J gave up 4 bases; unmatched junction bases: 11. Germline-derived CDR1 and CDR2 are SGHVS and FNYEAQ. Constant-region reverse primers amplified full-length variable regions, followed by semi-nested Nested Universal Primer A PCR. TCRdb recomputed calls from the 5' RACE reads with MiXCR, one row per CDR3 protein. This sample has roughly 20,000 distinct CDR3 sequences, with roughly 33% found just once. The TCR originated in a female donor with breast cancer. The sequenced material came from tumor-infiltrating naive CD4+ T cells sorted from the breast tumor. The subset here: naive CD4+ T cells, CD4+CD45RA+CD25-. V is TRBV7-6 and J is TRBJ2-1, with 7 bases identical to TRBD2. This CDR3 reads CASSPPLAGAYNEQFF. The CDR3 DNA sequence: TGTGCCAGCAGCCCTCCTTTGGCGGGAGCATACAATGAGCAGTTCTTC.